Listed here are 15 T cell receptor beta chains from one sample, sequenced in a study of T cell changes during pregnancy in multiple sclerosis. Sequenced by immunoSEQ multiplex PCR; TCRdb stores in-frame clones only, minus some. This sample has 45,000 to 60,000 clones; over 90% occur once, and the top ten carry 0.55% to 0.65%. This specimen consisted of CD4+ T cells from peripheral blood mononuclear cells, obtained after pregnancy. The receptors here all came from a female donor in good health, enrolled as a control in a pregnancy study.

The chain uses TRBV18 and TRBJ2-1; 10 nucleotides agree with TRBD2. The trim removed 2 bases at V and 0 bases at J, leaving 4 bases unmatched. The length of the CDR3 is 17 residues. CDR1 KGHSH and CDR2 LQKENI come from the germline V gene. Written as DNA, the CDR3 is TGTGCCAGCTCACCAACAGCGGGGGGGAGCTCCTACAATGAGCAGTTCTTC. Amino acid sequence: CASSPTAGGSSYNEQFF.

The V gene is TRBV29-1, the J gene TRBJ1-2; D is uncertain. CDR3 size: 14 residues. Germline CDR1 and CDR2: SQVTM and ANQGSEA. V shed 0 bases and J shed 1 base, with 9 bases lying between them. The DNA of the CDR3 is TGCAGCGTTGAAGATCGTGTTAATAACTATGGCTACACCTTC. Its translation: CSVEDRVNNYGYTF.

Here the CDR3 DNA reads TGTGCCAGCAGCCTCGGGGGCGGGAGGGAGACCCAGTACTTC. This translates into CASSLGGGRETQYF. The chain links TRBV28 to TRBJ2-5, with 8 bases that match TRBD2. The V gene's germline CDR1 is MDHEN and CDR2 SYDVKM. The CDR3 length is 14 residues. Trimming removed 6 bases from V and 5 bases from J; junction bases left unmatched: 8.

This clone was seen a single time. The chain couples TRBV11-3 to TRBJ2-1; D possibly corresponds to TRBD1 (6 bases). Trimming shortened V by 1 base and J by 8 bases, and 6 bases separated the two germline ends. The germline V gene has CDR1 SGHNT and CDR2 YENEEA. The CDR3 has 12 amino acids. The CDR3 loop is CASSLGGHEQFF. DNA for the CDR3: TGTGCCAGCAGCTTAGGGGGGCATGAGCAGTTCTTC.

This clone was detected once. The V gene is TRBV10-3, the J gene TRBJ2-6; 10 nucleotides align to TRBD1. The CDR3 covers 15 residues. CDR1 ENHRY and CDR2 SYGVKD come from the germline V gene. J was trimmed by 0 bases and V by 9 bases; bases with no gene match: 2. The CDR3 region is CAIGQGDSGANVLTF. The CDR3 DNA reads as TGTGCCATTGGACAGGGGGACTCTGGGGCCAACGTCCTGACTTTC.

V and J are TRBV14 and TRBJ2-7, with D maybe TRBD2 (6 bases). CDR1 is SGHDN and CDR2 is FVKESK in the germline V gene. The CDR3 extends over 13 amino acids. With 1 base removed from V and 8 bases from J, the gap between germline ends came to 12 bases. The CDR3 nucleotides read TGTGCCAGCAGCCAAGGCGTGGGGACTCAGCAGTACTTC. Translated, it gives CASSQGVGTQQYF.

Concerning this clone: An end of the junction differs from the germline gene, which may be a read error. This chain links TRBV5-1 with TRBJ2-2; D is perhaps TRBD1 (5 bases). The CDR3 is 14 amino acids. Germline V gives CDR1 SGHRS, CDR2 YFSETQ. CDR3 nucleotides: TGCGCCAGCACCTTGGGGCTGAACACCGGGGAGCTGTTTTTT. It translates to CASTLGLNTGELFF.

The chain combines TRBV10-1 with TRBJ2-7, with 11 bases aligning to TRBD1. J was trimmed by 2 bases and V by 10 bases; bases with no gene match: 7. Germline V gives CDR1 WNHNN, CDR2 SYGVQD (reference sequence). The CDR3 is made up of 14 amino acids. The CDR3, as DNA: TGCGCCACCGCGGACAGGGGGCCCCCCTACGAGCAGTACTTC. Amino acids: CATADRGPPYEQYF.

The rearrangement uses TRBV18 and TRBJ1-5; possible D gene TRBD1, 5 bases. Per germline, CDR1 KGHSH and CDR2 LQKENI. This CDR3 is 16 amino acids long. Trimming removed 1 base from V and 0 bases from J, with 10 bases in between. DNA of the CDR3: TGTGCCAGCTCACCACGAGTAGGGGATAGCAATCAGCCCCAGCATTTT. Translation: CASSPRVGDSNQPQHF.

The chain is built from TRBV5-1 and TRBJ1-5; D remains unclear. This CDR3 comprises 12 residues. Germline values: CDR1 SGHRS, CDR2 YFSETQ. V dropped 5 bases and J dropped 9 bases, with 12 bases sitting between them. Here the CDR3 reads CASRGSSGPQHF. CDR3 sequence (DNA): TGCGCCAGCAGGGGTTCCAGCGGGCCCCAGCATTTT.

The chain uses TRBV15 and TRBJ1-5, with 12 nucleotides matching TRBD1. Germline CDR1 reads LNHNV; CDR2 reads YYDKDF (reference sequence). V shed 3 bases, J shed 7 bases, and the junction held 4 bases outside the gene matches. The CDR3 has 15 residues. CDR3 sequence reads: CATSRGTGGVQPQHF. DNA for the CDR3: TGTGCCACCAGCAGGGGGACAGGGGGCGTCCAGCCCCAGCATTTT.

This sequence joins TRBV2 and TRBJ2-7; D gene ambiguous. CDR3 size: 11 residues. Germline V gene sequence: CDR1 SNHLY, CDR2 FYNNEI. V shed 2 bases and J shed 3 bases, with 2 bases lying between them. The DNA of the CDR3 is TGTGCCAGCAGTGAACTCTACGAGCAGTACTTC. Translating it yields CASSELYEQYF.

The chain links TRBV18 to TRBJ1-2; tentative D call: TRBD1 (6 bases). Germline values: CDR1 KGHSH, CDR2 LQKENI. CDR3 size: 14 residues. Between the trimmed V and J ends, which lost 6 bases and 3 bases, there was a span of 14 bases. The CDR3 protein is CASSPSDSYYGYTF. CDR3 nucleotides: TGTGCCAGCTCCCCGTCGGACAGCTACTATGGCTACACCTTC.

This clone was observed a single time. The chain combines TRBV15 with TRBJ1-3; D remains unclear. The CDR3 runs 16 residues. V gave up 0 bases and J gave up 0 bases, with 9 bases separating them. The V gene's germline CDR1 is LNHNV and CDR2 YYDKDF (reference sequence). Written as DNA, the CDR3 is TGTGCCACCAGCAGAGAGGGCCCCAGCTCTGGAAACACCATATATTTT. Protein sequence: CATSREGPSSGNTIYF.

The rearrangement links TRBV4-1 to TRBJ1-2; 7 nucleotides match TRBD1. The CDR3 is made up of 16 amino acids. Trimming took 4 bases from V and 1 from J; bases not matched to a gene: 9. Looked up from germline, CDR1 is MGHRA and CDR2 is YSYEKL. The CDR3 sequence: CASSPSTGSNNYGYTF. CDR3 coding DNA: TGCGCCAGCAGCCCATCGACAGGGAGTAATAACTATGGCTACACCTTC.